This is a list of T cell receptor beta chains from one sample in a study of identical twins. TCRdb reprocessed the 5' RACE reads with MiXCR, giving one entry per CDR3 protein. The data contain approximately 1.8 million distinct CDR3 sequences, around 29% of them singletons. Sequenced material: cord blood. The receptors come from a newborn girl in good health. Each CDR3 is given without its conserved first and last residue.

CDR3 protein: ASSQGGQGLGGYT; V gene: TRBV4-1; CDR3 length: 13; J gene: TRBJ1-2
CDR3 protein: ASSSNSGLDGYT; V gene: TRBV5-1; CDR3 length: 12; J gene: TRBJ1-2
CDR3 protein: ASSLDPGTYEQY; V gene: TRBV5-1; CDR3 length: 12; J gene: TRBJ2-7
CDR3 protein: SASPDWGSRETQY; V gene: TRBV20-1; CDR3 length: 13; J gene: TRBJ2-5
CDR3 protein: ASSLGPPSGKTYEQY; V gene: TRBV5-1; CDR3 length: 15; J gene: TRBJ2-7
CDR3 protein: SVEGKLGPGQGYEQY; V gene: TRBV29-1; CDR3 length: 15; J gene: TRBJ2-7
CDR3 protein: ASSPVAEKLF; V gene: TRBV18; CDR3 length: 10; J gene: TRBJ1-4
CDR3 protein: ASSLHSVETQY; V gene: TRBV5-5; CDR3 length: 11; J gene: TRBJ2-5
CDR3 protein: SVRRVRTEAF; V gene: TRBV29-1; CDR3 length: 10; J gene: TRBJ1-1
CDR3 protein: ASSFKRVRTDTQY; V gene: TRBV12-3/TRBV12-4; CDR3 length: 13; J gene: TRBJ2-3
CDR3 protein: ASSLGGLEAF; V gene: TRBV5-1; CDR3 length: 10; J gene: TRBJ1-1
CDR3 protein: ACSLGGQPQH; V gene: TRBV12-3/TRBV12-4; CDR3 length: 10; J gene: TRBJ1-5
CDR3 protein: ASSARLAAYNEQY; V gene: TRBV5-1; CDR3 length: 13; J gene: TRBJ2-5
CDR3 protein: ASSQDHMGGSYEQY; V gene: TRBV4-2; CDR3 length: 14; J gene: TRBJ2-7
CDR3 protein: ASSQGAPGQGYEQY; V gene: TRBV3-1; CDR3 length: 14; J gene: TRBJ2-7
CDR3 protein: ASSPLIDPLAKNIQY; V gene: TRBV28; CDR3 length: 15; J gene: TRBJ2-4
CDR3 protein: ASSPTQGPEAF; V gene: TRBV5-1; CDR3 length: 11; J gene: TRBJ1-1
CDR3 protein: ASRGLAGTEQF; V gene: TRBV5-1; CDR3 length: 11; J gene: TRBJ2-1
CDR3 protein: ASTATSQY; V gene: TRBV2; CDR3 length: 8; J gene: TRBJ2-3
CDR3 protein: ASSFALSGQGRNQPQH; V gene: TRBV7-9; CDR3 length: 16; J gene: TRBJ1-5